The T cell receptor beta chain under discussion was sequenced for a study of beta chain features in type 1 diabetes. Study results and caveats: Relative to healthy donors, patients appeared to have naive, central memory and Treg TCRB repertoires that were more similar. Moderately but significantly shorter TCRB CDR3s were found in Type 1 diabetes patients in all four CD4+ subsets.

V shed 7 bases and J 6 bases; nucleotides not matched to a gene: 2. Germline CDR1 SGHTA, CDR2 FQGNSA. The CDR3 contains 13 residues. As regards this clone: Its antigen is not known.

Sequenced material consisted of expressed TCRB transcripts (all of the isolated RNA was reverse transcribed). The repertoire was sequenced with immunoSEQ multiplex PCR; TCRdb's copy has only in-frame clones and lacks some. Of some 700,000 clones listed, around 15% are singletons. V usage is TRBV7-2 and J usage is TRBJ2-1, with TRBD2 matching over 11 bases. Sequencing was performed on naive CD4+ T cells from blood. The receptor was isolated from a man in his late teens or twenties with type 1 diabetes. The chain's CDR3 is CASKLAGGNEQFF. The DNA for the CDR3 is TGTGCCAGCAAGCTAGCGGGGGGCAATGAGCAGTTCTTC.